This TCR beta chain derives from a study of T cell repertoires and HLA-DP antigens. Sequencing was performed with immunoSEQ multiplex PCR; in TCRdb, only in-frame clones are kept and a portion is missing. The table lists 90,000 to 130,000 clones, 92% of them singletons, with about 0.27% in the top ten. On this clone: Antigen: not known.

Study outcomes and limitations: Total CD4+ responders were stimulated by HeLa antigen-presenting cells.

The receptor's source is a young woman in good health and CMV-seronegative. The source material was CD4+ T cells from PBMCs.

In DNA, the CDR3 is TGTGCCAGTAGTAGGGGCTTGGCAGCTTTCTTT. Translating it yields CASSRGLAAFF. The V and J genes are TRBV19 and TRBJ1-1, with D possibly TRBD1 on 5 matching bases. This CDR3 has 11 residues. From germline, CDR1 is LNHDA and CDR2 SQIVND (reference sequence). Trimming cost V 4 bases and J 10 bases, with 10 bases left between them.